Below, 24 T cell receptor beta chains from the same sample are listed, as sequenced in a study of human T cells and chemical hapten exposure. TCRdb itself ran the RACE reads through MiXCR, one entry per CDR3 protein. The top ten clones hold around 2.8% of a sample with 95,000 to 150,000 distinct CDR3 sequences, about 13% of them seen once. Time point here: pre-sensitization, week 0. Specified treatment: therapeutic diphenylcyclopropenone sensitization with weekly scalp DPC. The source material was whole blood, sampled in connection with sensitization to the hapten diphenylcyclopropenone (DPC). The receptors derive from a woman under 30 with alopecia areata. Some clones in this sample may be carry-over from other donors' samples.

The chain couples TRBV18 to TRBJ2-5; the D is unclear. Trimming removed 2 bases from V and 4 bases from J, with 8 bases in between. CDR3 size: 13 residues. Per germline, CDR1 KGHSH and CDR2 LQKENI. For the CDR3, the DNA is TGTGCCAGCTCACCATCGCAACCAGAGACCCAGTACTTC. Translation: CASSPSQPETQYF. The whole variable domain, filled in from reference TRBV18 and TRBJ2-5, reads NAGVMQNPRHLVRRRGQEARLRCSPMKGHSHVYWYRQLPEEGLKFMVYLQKENIIDESGMPKERFSAEFPKEGPSILRIQQVVRGDSAAYFCASSPSQPETQYFGPGTRLLVL.

The chain couples TRBV28 to TRBJ2-2; 9 nucleotides match TRBD2. The CDR3 sequence is 15 residues long. Trimming removed 9 bases from V and 2 bases from J; junction bases left unmatched: 7. CDR1 MDHEN and CDR2 SYDVKM come from the germline V gene. CDR3 nucleotide sequence: TGTGCCAGTTTTCCTAGCGGGGCCAACACCGGGGAGCTGTTTTTT. Encoded protein: CASFPSGANTGELFF.

This sequence joins TRBV19 and TRBJ1-2; no clear D. CDR1 is LNHDA and CDR2 is SQIVND in the germline V gene (reference sequence). This CDR3 region has 14 residues. Trimming removed 6 bases from V and 2 bases from J, with 13 bases in between. The DNA for the CDR3 is TGTGCCAGTAGCCTCATCGGAGGGAACTATGGCTACACCTTC. Its protein product is CASSLIGGNYGYTF.

The genes are TRBV20-1 and TRBJ2-7; D perhaps matches TRBD2 (6 bases). Per germline, CDR1 DFQATT and CDR2 SNEGSKA (reference sequence). This CDR3 region has 13 residues. Trimming removed 1 base at V and 11 bases at J, with 18 bases between. CDR3 protein: CSARVVDRVAEYF. The CDR3 DNA sequence: TGCAGTGCTAGAGTGGTCGACCGGGTAGCGGAGTACTTC.

The table lists this clonotype with many counts. The genes are TRBV7-9 and TRBJ2-7; a weak D match, TRBD2 (6 bases). Deletions cut 0 bases from V and 6 bases from J, with 6 bases between. The CDR3 length is 12 residues. Germline CDR1 and CDR2: SEHNR and FQNEAQ (reference sequence). The CDR3 nucleotides read TGTGCCAGCAGCTTAGCGGAGGGCGAGCAGTACTTC. It is translated as CASSLAEGEQYF.

This clonotype was counted ten times or more. J is TRBJ2-6 and V is TRBV29-1, with unresolved D. Trimming stripped 0 bases from V and 9 bases from J, with 3 bases between. The CDR3 runs 11 residues. Germline CDR1 is SQVTM and CDR2 is ANQGSEA. The CDR3 DNA reads as TGCAGCGTTGAAGATTTCAACGTCCTGACTTTC. Translating it yields CSVEDFNVLTF.

This chain joins TRBV12-3 or TRBV12-4 and TRBJ2-2; TRBD2 aligns across 10 bases. This CDR3 is 18 amino acids long. The V segment lost 1 base and the J segment 7 bases; nucleotides outside the gene matches: 12. The CDR3 sequence: CASSLEEGGTSAVGELFF. The CDR3 coding sequence is TGTGCCAGCAGTTTAGAGGAGGGCGGGACTAGCGCTGTCGGGGAGCTGTTTTTT.

This clonotype has just a few counts. The rearrangement joins TRBV29-1 to TRBJ2-3, with 7 nucleotides matching TRBD2. The V and J ends lost 5 bases and 6 bases, in that order; junction bases with no gene match: 2. CDR1 and CDR2 (germline): SQVTM, ANQGSEA. The CDR3 is 11 residues long. CDR3 DNA sequence: TGCAGCGTTCCAGCGGGGGATACGCAGTATTTT. Residues: CSVPAGDTQYF.

This clonotype was found a few times. The chain couples TRBV29-1 to TRBJ2-7; 8 nucleotides agree with TRBD1. J lost 5 bases, V lost 4 bases, and 13 bases had no gene match. This CDR3 has 15 residues. Germline V gene data show CDR1 as SQVTM and CDR2 as ANQGSEA. CDR3 DNA sequence: TGCAGCGTTGGGGGAAAGGGGACAGGAAAAAACGAGCAGTACTTC. It yields the protein CSVGGKGTGKNEQYF.

This clonotype was counted a few times. V and J are TRBV20-1 and TRBJ1-6; D call uncertain. Per the germline V gene, CDR1 is DFQATT and CDR2 is SNEGSKA (reference sequence). The CDR3 length is 13 residues. Trimming cost V 3 bases and J 10 bases, with 13 bases left between them. The CDR3 spells CSASPGSGSPLHF. CDR3 nucleotides: TGCAGTGCTAGTCCCGGCTCTGGCTCACCCCTCCACTTT.

The chain is built from TRBV11-2 and TRBJ2-5, with D tentatively TRBD2 (6 bases). The CDR3 has 15 residues. Trimming took off 3 bases at V and 1 base at J, with 12 bases between the two ends. Germline-derived CDR1 and CDR2 are SGHAT and FQNNGV. The CDR3 here is CASSFSGGIQETQYF. CDR3 nucleotides: TGTGCCAGCAGCTTTTCCGGGGGAATCCAAGAGACCCAGTACTTC.

The genes are TRBV7-9 and TRBJ2-4, with unresolved D. Germline CDR1 reads SEHNR; CDR2 reads FQNEAQ (reference sequence). CDR3 length: 17 amino acids. Deletions cut 6 bases from V and 0 bases from J, with 18 bases between. The CDR3, as DNA: TGTGCCAGCAGTGCCGTGTTCGATGGCTTAGCCAAAAACATTCAGTACTTC. Translating it yields CASSAVFDGLAKNIQYF.

This clonotype was found a few times. The chain carries TRBV7-9 and TRBJ2-7, with D uncertain. This CDR3 is built from 15 residues. Germline assignment: CDR1 SEHNR and CDR2 FQNEAQ (reference sequence). The V end lost 2 bases, the J end lost 2 bases, and 13 bases lay between the germline ends. DNA for the CDR3: TGTGCCAGCAGCTTATCCGGGTTAGGGACCTACGAGCAGTACTTC. This sequence encodes CASSLSGLGTYEQYF.

This clonotype was seen only a few times. The chain is built from TRBV4-1 and TRBJ2-7, with 10 nucleotides matching TRBD2. Trimming removed 5 bases from V and 4 bases from J; junction bases left unmatched: 8. Germline V lookup: CDR1 MGHRA, CDR2 YSYEKL. The CDR3 is made up of 15 amino acids. In DNA form, the CDR3 reads TGCGCCAGCAGCTTTCTAGCGGGGGAGAGGTACGAGCAGTACTTC. Protein: CASSFLAGERYEQYF.

This clonotype has at least ten counts. The V call is TRBV28, the J call TRBJ2-7; D is possibly TRBD2 (5 bases). The CDR3 has 14 residues. Germline V CDR1 and CDR2: MDHEN, SYDVKM. With 7 bases removed from V and 3 bases from J, the gap between germline ends came to 16 bases. CDR3 nucleotide sequence: TGTGCCAGCACCCCACACGGGAAGGGCTACGAGCAGTACTTC. This encodes CASTPHGKGYEQYF. The variable domain in full, with the rest retrieved from reference TRBV28 and TRBJ2-7, is DVKVTQSSRYLVKRTGEKVFLECVQDMDHENMFWYRQDPGLGLRLIYFSYDVKMKEKGDIPEGYSVSREKKERFSLILESASTNQTSMYLCASTPHGKGYEQYFGPGTRLTVT.

This clonotype was seen only a few times. This chain connects TRBV19 to TRBJ2-7; D uncertain. CDR3 length equals 13 residues. Germline V gives CDR1 LNHDA, CDR2 SQIVND (reference sequence). Trimming stripped 1 base from V and 4 bases from J, with 8 bases between. In DNA form, the CDR3 reads TGTGCCAGTAGTATAGGCGCCTGGTACGAGCAGTACTTC. Its protein is CASSIGAWYEQYF.

The rearrangement joins TRBV28 to TRBJ2-1; no reliable D call. The V end was cut by 5 bases, the J end by 7 bases, with 15 bases between. Germline CDR1 and CDR2: MDHEN and SYDVKM. The CDR3 contains 14 residues. CDR3 region: CASSVGGSRNEQFF. CDR3 coding DNA: TGTGCCAGCAGTGTGGGTGGGTCTCGAAATGAGCAGTTCTTC.

This clonotype was seen repeatedly, ten times or more. CDR3 nucleotide sequence: TGTGCCAGCAGTTTTTGGGGGAAGGGTTCGAACACCGGGGAGCTGTTTTTT. Translation: CASSFWGKGSNTGELFF. The V gene is TRBV28, the J gene TRBJ2-2, with D perhaps TRBD1 or TRBD2 (5 bases each). V dropped 3 bases and J dropped 0 bases, with 14 bases sitting between them. The CDR3 has 17 residues. Germline loops: CDR1 MDHEN, CDR2 SYDVKM.

The CDR3 sequence: CASSIGSNTEAFF. The CDR3 DNA reads as TGCGCCAGCAGCATAGGGTCTAACACTGAAGCTTTCTTT. J is TRBJ1-1 and V is TRBV5-1; D not certain. The germline gives CDR1 SGHRS, CDR2 YFSETQ. V lost 4 bases and J lost 2, with 9 bases in between. This CDR3 region has 13 residues.

The rearrangement joins TRBV20-1 to TRBJ2-1; TRBD1 matches at 7 bases. Germline CDR1 is DFQATT and CDR2 is SNEGSKA (reference sequence). The CDR3 consists of 13 residues. With V trimmed by 5 bases and J by 6 bases, 7 bases remained unmatched. Here the CDR3 DNA reads TGCAGTGCTGACTACGACAGGGTCAATGAGCAGTTCTTC. Protein product: CSADYDRVNEQFF.

The chain combines TRBV3-1 with TRBJ2-7, with D possibly matching TRBD1 (6 bases). The germline gives CDR1 LGHDT, CDR2 YNNKEL (reference sequence). This CDR3 spans 13 amino acids. Between the trimmed V and J ends, which lost 5 bases and 2 bases, there was a span of 10 bases. CDR3 sequence reads: CASSYGQTYEQYF. CDR3 DNA sequence: TGTGCCAGCAGCTACGGACAGACCTACGAGCAGTACTTC.

At least ten counts were recorded for this clonotype. The gene calls are TRBV29-1 and TRBJ2-1; 7 bases align to TRBD2. Trimming removed 7 bases from V and 2 bases from J; junction bases left unmatched: 5. CDR3 length equals 13 residues. The V gene's germline CDR1 is SQVTM and CDR2 ANQGSEA. The CDR3 sequence: CSGTGGPYNEQFF. Here the CDR3 DNA reads TGCAGCGGGACGGGGGGACCCTACAATGAGCAGTTCTTC.

The chain carries TRBV5-1 and TRBJ2-1, with 9 positions matching TRBD2. Germline CDR1 reads SGHRS; CDR2 reads YFSETQ. The V segment lost 7 bases and the J segment 9 bases; nucleotides outside the gene matches: 8. This CDR3 is 13 amino acids long. CDR3 DNA: TGCGCCAGCCCGGGACTAGCCGGTTGTGAGCAGTTCTTC. It yields the protein CASPGLAGCEQFF.

The chain couples TRBV27 to TRBJ1-5; D remains ambiguous. Trimming removed 5 bases from V and 4 bases from J, with 9 bases in between. The CDR3 runs to 13 residues. CDR1 MNHEY and CDR2 SMNVEV come from the germline V gene (reference sequence). The CDR3 region is CASSILRNQPQHF. The DNA of the CDR3 is TGTGCCAGCAGTATTTTGCGAAATCAGCCCCAGCATTTT.